These 21 T cell receptor beta chains were sequenced from one sample in a study of identical twins (TCRdb year 2016). Library preparation employed 5' RACE. TCRdb names Illumina HiSeq 2000 as the instrument used. TCRdb reran the public reads through fastp at Q25 and MiXCR, keeping productive beta chains. CDR3 protein duplicates are merged, each entry listing the most common genes and DNA. The sample records 690,000 or so distinct CDR3 sequences, approximately 6% of which are singletons. Of the sample, around 2% is held by the ten largest clones. Sequencing was performed on naive T cells sorted from blood. This specimen's cell subset or site label, interpreted: cells isolated with a human naive T-cell isolation kit. These receptors originate from a man aged 18 to 35 in good health.

There are many counts of this clonotype. This chain connects TRBV7-9 to TRBJ2-7; D unclear. Germline V lookup: CDR1 SEHNR, CDR2 FQNEAQ (reference sequence). The V gene lost 4 bases and the J gene lost 6 bases, with 13 bases spanning the gap. The CDR3 runs 13 residues. CDR3 loop: CASSYTSPGEQYF. Here the CDR3 DNA reads TGTGCCAGCAGCTATACCTCTCCCGGCGAGCAGTACTTC.

This clonotype has at least ten counts. The chain is built from TRBV15 and TRBJ2-5; TRBD1 is a possible D gene (6 bases). The CDR3 covers 13 residues. The germline V and J ends were trimmed by 3 bases and 5 bases, with 10 bases remaining between them. Germline V lookup: CDR1 LNHNV, CDR2 YYDKDF (reference sequence). The CDR3 spells CATSSRGRETQYF. Written as DNA, the CDR3 is TGTGCCACCAGCAGCAGGGGAAGGGAGACCCAGTACTTC. Full variable domain (remainder filled in from reference TRBV15 and TRBJ2-5): DAMVIQNPRYQVTQFGKPVTLSCSQTLNHNVMYWYQQKSSQAPKLLFHYYDKDFNNEADTPDNFQSRRPNTSFCFLDIRSPGLGDTAMYLCATSSRGRETQYFGPGTRLLVL.

This clonotype came up many times. The gene calls are TRBV9 and TRBJ1-2, with unresolved D. Looked up from germline, CDR1 is SGDLS and CDR2 is YYNGEE. V lost 0 bases and J 6 bases, leaving 12 bases between the germline ends. The CDR3 consists of 14 residues. The DNA for the CDR3 is TGTGCCAGCAGCGTAGATACAGCGATGGATGGCTACACCTTC. The encoded protein is CASSVDTAMDGYTF.

This clonotype was picked up a small number of times. The chain combines TRBV4-1 with TRBJ2-7; a possible D gene is TRBD2 (6 bases). This CDR3 has 15 residues. The V end lost 1 base, the J end lost 1 base, and 11 bases lay between the germline ends. Looked up from germline, CDR1 is MGHRA and CDR2 is YSYEKL. The CDR3: CASSQGLGRSYEQYV. In DNA form, the CDR3 reads TGCGCCAGCAGCCAAGGGCTGGGGAGGTCCTACGAGCAGTACGTC.

This clonotype was picked up many times. The J gene is TRBJ2-1, the V gene TRBV20-1; no firm D call. V was pared by 5 bases and J by 2 bases, with 22 bases between. Germline-derived CDR1 and CDR2 are DFQATT and SNEGSKA (reference sequence). This CDR3 comprises 17 residues. CDR3 loop: CSAPPLGPSSAYNEQFF. CDR3 DNA: TGCAGTGCTCCCCCGCTTGGGCCCTCATCCGCCTACAATGAGCAGTTCTTC.

This clonotype was seen at least ten times. V and J are TRBV11-2 and TRBJ2-2; the match to TRBD1 covers 7 bases. CDR3 size: 13 residues. Germline trimming cut 4 bases from V and 7 bases from J; bases unmatched to any gene: 3. Germline values: CDR1 SGHAT, CDR2 FQNNGV. Here the CDR3 DNA reads TGTGCCAGCAGCTCCCGGACAGGCGGGGAGCTGTTTTTT. Protein sequence: CASSSRTGGELFF. The variable domain in full, with the rest retrieved from reference TRBV11-2 and TRBJ2-2, is EAGVAQSPRYKIIEKRQSVAFWCNPISGHATLYWYQQILGQGPKLLIQFQNNGVVDDSQLPKDRFSAERLKGVDSTLKIQPAKLEDSAVYLCASSSRTGGELFFGEGSRLTVL.

This clonotype was found many times. V and J are TRBV20-1 and TRBJ2-7; 9 nucleotides align to TRBD2. This CDR3 comprises 15 residues. With V trimmed by 6 bases and J by 4 bases, 13 bases remained unmatched. Germline-derived CDR1 and CDR2 are DFQATT and SNEGSKA (reference sequence). The CDR3 DNA follows: TGCAGTGCCATGCCCATGGCTAGCGGGGATTACGAGCAGTACTTC. Amino acids: CSAMPMASGDYEQYF.

This clonotype was seen repeatedly, ten times or more. CDR3 in amino acids: CSVAQMNTEAFF. The CDR3 DNA is TGCAGCGTTGCACAGATGAACACTGAAGCTTTCTTT. V is TRBV29-1 and J is TRBJ1-1; D not certain. Germline V lookup: CDR1 SQVTM, CDR2 ANQGSEA. V was shortened by 4 bases and J by 0 bases, with 6 bases between the two germline ends. The CDR3 is 12 residues long.

In this sample, this clonotype turned up many times. The V call is TRBV4-1, the J call TRBJ1-5, with 8 bases aligning to TRBD1. Germline V gene sequence: CDR1 MGHRA, CDR2 YSYEKL. The CDR3 sequence is 14 residues long. With V trimmed by 1 base and J by 5 bases, 1 base remained unmatched. The CDR3 here is CASSQGQGYQPQHF. The CDR3 DNA reads as TGCGCCAGCAGCCAAGGACAGGGGTATCAGCCCCAGCATTTT.

Ten or more counts support this clonotype. The chain links TRBV6-2 or TRBV6-3 to TRBJ2-1, with 8 bases matching TRBD2. V lost 6 bases, J lost 0 bases, and 7 bases stayed unmatched. CDR3 length: 16 amino acids. Germline V lookup: CDR1 MNHEY, CDR2 SVGEGT. As DNA, the CDR3 is TGTGCCAGCAGGCCCTCGCTAGCGGGCTCCTACAATGAGCAGTTCTTC. Translation gives CASRPSLAGSYNEQFF.

This clonotype was counted ten times or more. The CDR3 coding sequence is TGTGCCATCAGTTCCGGGACTTATGGCACAGATACGCAGTATTTT. Protein sequence: CAISSGTYGTDTQYF. The chain couples TRBV10-3 to TRBJ2-3; a possible D gene is TRBD2 (6 bases). V was cut by 5 bases and J by 1 base, with 13 bases left in between. Germline V lookup: CDR1 ENHRY, CDR2 SYGVKD. The CDR3 has 15 residues.

In its sample, this clonotype was seen many times. The chain recombines TRBV4-2 with TRBJ1-3, with D hard to call. Germline V CDR1 and CDR2: LGHNA, YNFKEQ. The CDR3 is made up of 16 amino acids. The germline V and J ends were trimmed by 1 base and 0 bases, with 10 bases remaining between them. The CDR3 sequence is CASSQARGSSGNTIYF. The CDR3 bases are TGTGCCAGCAGCCAAGCGAGAGGTTCCTCTGGAAACACCATATATTTT.

This clonotype was recorded many times. This chain links TRBV7-2 with TRBJ2-1; tentative D call: TRBD2 (6 bases). The germline gives CDR1 SGHTA, CDR2 FQGNSA. The CDR3 length is 15 residues. The ends were cut back, 2 bases at V and 6 bases at J, with 14 bases in the middle. Here the CDR3 reads CASSLRRLVSNEQFF. The CDR3 coding sequence is TGTGCCAGCAGCTTAAGGAGACTAGTAAGCAATGAGCAGTTCTTC.

This clonotype was observed a handful of times. The V gene is TRBV4-3, the J gene TRBJ1-2; 11 bases are a match to TRBD1. From germline, CDR1 is LGHNA and CDR2 YSLEER. The ends lost 4 bases at V and 5 bases at J; junction bases unmatched: 3. The CDR3 length is 14 residues. This CDR3 reads CASSRTGGGYGYTF. The DNA of the CDR3 is TGCGCCAGCAGCCGGACAGGGGGCGGTTATGGCTACACCTTC.

This clonotype was recorded at least ten times. The chain combines TRBV7-2 with TRBJ2-1; 10 nucleotides line up with TRBD2. This CDR3 contains 16 residues. Looked up from germline, CDR1 is SGHTA and CDR2 is FQGNSA. The junction had 4 bases not matched to a gene; V was cut back by 1 base and J by 4 bases. The CDR3 sequence is CASSLGGTSVYNEQFF. The CDR3 DNA is TGTGCCAGCAGCTTAGGGGGGACTAGCGTATACAATGAGCAGTTCTTC.

This clonotype was seen many times. The rearrangement links TRBV5-6 to TRBJ2-5; D unclear. Per germline, CDR1 SGHDT and CDR2 YYEEEE. The V gene lost 4 bases and the J gene lost 1 base, with 11 bases spanning the gap. This CDR3 contains 14 residues. CDR3 nucleotides: TGTGCCAGCAGCCCCGGACCCGCCCAAGAGACCCAGTACTTC. Its translation: CASSPGPAQETQYF.

This clonotype was found a few times. J is TRBJ2-1 and V is TRBV9; 11 nucleotides match TRBD2. CDR3 size: 17 residues. V was pared by 3 bases and J by 3 bases, with 8 bases of the junction left unmatched. Germline V CDR1 and CDR2: SGDLS, YYNGEE. CDR3 nucleotides: TGTGCCAGCAGCGGGCCAACCGGGACTAGCGGCTACAATGAGCAGTTCTTC. This translates into CASSGPTGTSGYNEQFF.

This clonotype was seen at least ten times. The V call is TRBV4-1, the J call TRBJ2-1; D assignment may be TRBD1 or TRBD2 (5 bases each). Trimming removed 4 bases from V and 7 bases from J, with 17 bases in between. The CDR3 extends over 15 amino acids. Per germline, CDR1 MGHRA and CDR2 YSYEKL. The CDR3 DNA is TGCGCCAGCAGCCCTCCTGAGGTGAGGGGTAATGAGCAGTTCTTC. Residues: CASSPPEVRGNEQFF.

This clonotype was seen repeatedly, ten times or more. The genes are TRBV7-9 and TRBJ2-2, with TRBD1 matching over 7 bases. J was trimmed by 3 bases and V by 9 bases; bases with no gene match: 7. There are 14 residues in the CDR3. The V gene's germline CDR1 is SEHNR and CDR2 FQNEAQ (reference sequence). The CDR3 spells CASLRDRYTGELFF. The CDR3 DNA is TGTGCCAGTCTCCGGGACAGATACACCGGGGAGCTGTTTTTT. Using reference TRBV7-9 and TRBJ2-2 for the parts outside the CDR3, the full variable domain is DTGVSQNPRHKITKRGQNVTFRCDPISEHNRLYWYRQTLGQGPEFLTYFQNEAQLEKSRLLSDRFSAERPKGSFSTLEIQRTEQGDSAMYLCASLRDRYTGELFFGEGSRLTVL.

This clonotype has just a few counts. J is TRBJ2-5 and V is TRBV11-1; 11 nucleotides agree with TRBD2. Trimming at V came to 4 bases and at J to 0 bases, leaving 13 bases not matched to a gene. Germline CDR1 and CDR2: SGHAT and FQDESV (reference sequence). The CDR3 spans 19 residues. Here the CDR3 reads CASSSTGTSGPPYQETQYF. CDR3 DNA sequence: TGTGCCAGCAGCTCGACCGGGACTAGCGGCCCCCCGTACCAAGAGACCCAGTACTTC.

The rearrangement joins TRBV24-1 to TRBJ2-1; maybe TRBD2 (6 bases). From germline, CDR1 is KGHDR and CDR2 SFDVKD. There are 17 residues in the CDR3. The V and J ends lost 4 bases and 4 bases respectively, with 19 bases between them. The CDR3 sequence is CATSDSYTIGGYNEQFF. The CDR3 DNA sequence: TGTGCCACCAGTGACTCCTATACCATTGGAGGGTACAATGAGCAGTTCTTC.